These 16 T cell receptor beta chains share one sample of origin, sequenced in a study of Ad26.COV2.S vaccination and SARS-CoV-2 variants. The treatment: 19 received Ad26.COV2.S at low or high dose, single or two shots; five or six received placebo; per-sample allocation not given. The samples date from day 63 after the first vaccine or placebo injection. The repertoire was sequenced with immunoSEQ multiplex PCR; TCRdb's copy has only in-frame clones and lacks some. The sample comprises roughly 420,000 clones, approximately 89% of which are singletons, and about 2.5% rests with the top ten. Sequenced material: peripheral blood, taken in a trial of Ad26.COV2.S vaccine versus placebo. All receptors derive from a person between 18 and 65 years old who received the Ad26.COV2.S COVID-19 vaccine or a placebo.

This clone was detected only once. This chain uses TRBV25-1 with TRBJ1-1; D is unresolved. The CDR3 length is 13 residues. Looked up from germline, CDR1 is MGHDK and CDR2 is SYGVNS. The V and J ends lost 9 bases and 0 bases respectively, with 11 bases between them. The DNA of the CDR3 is TGTGCCAGTAGGGAGGATCTGAACACTGAAGCTTTCTTT. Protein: CASREDLNTEAFF.

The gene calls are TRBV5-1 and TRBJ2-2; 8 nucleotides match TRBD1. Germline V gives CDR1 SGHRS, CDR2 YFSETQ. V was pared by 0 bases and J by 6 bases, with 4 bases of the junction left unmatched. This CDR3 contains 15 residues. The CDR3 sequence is CASSLEATGAGELFF. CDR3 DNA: TGCGCCAGCAGCTTGGAGGCGACAGGGGCCGGGGAGCTGTTTTTT.

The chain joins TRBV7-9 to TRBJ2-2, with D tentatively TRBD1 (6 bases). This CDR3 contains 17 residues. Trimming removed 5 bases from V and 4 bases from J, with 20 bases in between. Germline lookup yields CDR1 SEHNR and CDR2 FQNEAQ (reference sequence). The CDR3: CASSRLEWTEGTGELFF. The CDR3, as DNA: TGTGCCAGCAGCCGCCTAGAATGGACAGAGGGCACCGGGGAGCTGTTTTTT.

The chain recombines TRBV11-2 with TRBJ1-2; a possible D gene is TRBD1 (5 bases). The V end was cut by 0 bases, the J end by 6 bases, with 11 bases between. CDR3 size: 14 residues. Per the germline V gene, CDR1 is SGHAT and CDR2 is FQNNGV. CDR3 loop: CASSLDGAGHGYTF. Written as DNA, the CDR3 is TGTGCCAGCAGCTTAGATGGGGCAGGGCATGGCTACACCTTC.

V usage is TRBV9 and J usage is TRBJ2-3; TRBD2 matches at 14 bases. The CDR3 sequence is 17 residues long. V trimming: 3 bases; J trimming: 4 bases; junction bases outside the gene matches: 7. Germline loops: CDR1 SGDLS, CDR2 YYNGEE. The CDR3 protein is CASSGGTSGGGSDTQYF. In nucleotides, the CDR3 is TGTGCCAGCAGCGGAGGGACTAGCGGGGGCGGCTCAGATACGCAGTATTTT.

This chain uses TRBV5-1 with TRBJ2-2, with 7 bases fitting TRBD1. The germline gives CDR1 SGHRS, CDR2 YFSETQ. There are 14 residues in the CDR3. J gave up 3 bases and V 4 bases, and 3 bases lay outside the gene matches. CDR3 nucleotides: TGCGCCAGCAGCCGACAGGGTGACACCGGGGAGCTGTTTTTT. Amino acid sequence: CASSRQGDTGELFF.

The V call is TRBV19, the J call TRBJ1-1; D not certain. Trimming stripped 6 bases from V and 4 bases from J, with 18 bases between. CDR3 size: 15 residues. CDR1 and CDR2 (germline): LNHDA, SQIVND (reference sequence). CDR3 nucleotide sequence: TGTGCCAGTAGAGGATACACGATAACGGGCACTGAAGCTTTCTTT. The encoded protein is CASRGYTITGTEAFF.

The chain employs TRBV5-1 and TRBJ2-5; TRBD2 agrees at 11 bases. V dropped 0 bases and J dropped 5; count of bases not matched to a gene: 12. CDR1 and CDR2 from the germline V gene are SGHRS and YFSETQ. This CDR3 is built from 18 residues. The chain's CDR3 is CASSLDASGGRMHETQYF. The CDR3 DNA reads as TGCGCCAGCAGCTTGGATGCTAGCGGGGGGCGTATGCACGAGACCCAGTACTTC. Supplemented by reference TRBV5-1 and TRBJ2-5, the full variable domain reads KAGVTQTPRYLIKTRGQQVTLSCSPISGHRSVSWYQQTPGQGLQFLFEYFSETQRNKGNFPGRFSGRQFSNSRSEMNVSTLELGDSALYLCASSLDASGGRMHETQYFGPGTRLLVL.

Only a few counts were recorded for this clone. CDR3: CATSRLAANTEAFF. DNA of the CDR3: TGTGCCACCAGCAGGCTGGCGGCGAACACTGAAGCTTTCTTT. The V gene is TRBV15, the J gene TRBJ1-1; D remains unclear. Per germline, CDR1 LNHNV and CDR2 YYDKDF (reference sequence). Between the trimmed V and J ends, which lost 3 bases and 1 base, there was a span of 9 bases. The CDR3 is 14 amino acids.

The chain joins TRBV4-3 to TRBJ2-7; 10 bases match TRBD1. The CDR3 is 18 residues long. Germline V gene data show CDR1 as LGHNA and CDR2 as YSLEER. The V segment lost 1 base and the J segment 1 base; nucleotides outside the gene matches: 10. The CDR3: CASSQVTGGDWASYEQYF. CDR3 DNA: TGCGCCAGCAGCCAAGTGACAGGGGGCGACTGGGCATCCTACGAGCAGTACTTC.

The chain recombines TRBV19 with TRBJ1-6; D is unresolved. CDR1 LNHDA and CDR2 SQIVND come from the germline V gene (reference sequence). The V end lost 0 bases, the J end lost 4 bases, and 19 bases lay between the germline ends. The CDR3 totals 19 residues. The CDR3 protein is CASSIDLRRQNYYNSPLHF. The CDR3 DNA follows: TGTGCCAGTAGTATAGATTTACGACGGCAGAATTATTATAATTCACCCCTCCACTTT.

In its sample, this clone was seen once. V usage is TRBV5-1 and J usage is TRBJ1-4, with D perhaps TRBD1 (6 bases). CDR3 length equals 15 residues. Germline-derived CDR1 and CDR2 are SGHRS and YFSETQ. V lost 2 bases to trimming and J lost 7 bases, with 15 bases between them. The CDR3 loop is CASSFQQGFSEKLFF. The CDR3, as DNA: TGCGCCAGCAGCTTTCAACAGGGTTTCTCTGAAAAACTGTTTTTT.

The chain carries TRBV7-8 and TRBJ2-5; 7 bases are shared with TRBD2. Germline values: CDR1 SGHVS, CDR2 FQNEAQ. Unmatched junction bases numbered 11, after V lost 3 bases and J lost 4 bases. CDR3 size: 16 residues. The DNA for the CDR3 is TGTGCCAGCAGCTTTTTGAGGTCGGGGGGTCGAGAGACCCAGTACTTC. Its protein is CASSFLRSGGRETQYF.

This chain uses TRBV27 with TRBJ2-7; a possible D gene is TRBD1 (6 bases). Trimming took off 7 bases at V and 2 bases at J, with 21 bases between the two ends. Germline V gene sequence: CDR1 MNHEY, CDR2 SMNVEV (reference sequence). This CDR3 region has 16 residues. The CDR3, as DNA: TGTGCCAGCACCCCGACCGACAGGCTCTGGACCTACGAGCAGTACTTC. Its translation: CASTPTDRLWTYEQYF.

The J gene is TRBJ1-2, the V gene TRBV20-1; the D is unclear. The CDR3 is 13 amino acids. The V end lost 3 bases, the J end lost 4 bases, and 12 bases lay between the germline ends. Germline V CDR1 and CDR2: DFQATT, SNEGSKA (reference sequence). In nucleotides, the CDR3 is TGCAGTGCTAGTGACATAAACCTCTATGGCTACACCTTC. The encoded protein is CSASDINLYGYTF.

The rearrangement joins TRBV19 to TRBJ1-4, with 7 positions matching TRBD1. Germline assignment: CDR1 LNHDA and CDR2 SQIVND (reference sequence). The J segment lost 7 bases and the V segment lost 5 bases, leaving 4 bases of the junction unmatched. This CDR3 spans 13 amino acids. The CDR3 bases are TGTGCCAGTAGTGACAGGGTTCGTGAAAAACTGTTTTTT. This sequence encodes CASSDRVREKLFF. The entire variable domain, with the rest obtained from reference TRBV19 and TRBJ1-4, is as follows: DGGITQSPKYLFRKEGQNVTLSCEQNLNHDAMYWYRQDPGQGLRLIYYSQIVNDFQKGDIAEGYSVSREKKESFPLTVTSAQKNPTAFYLCASSDRVREKLFFGSGTQLSVL.